Below are 27 T cell receptor beta chains sequenced from a single sample in a study of cytomegalovirus exposure and HLA in healthy donors. PCR used 60 Vbeta primers and 13 Jbeta primers. Clones were sequenced by immunoSEQ multiplex PCR, and TCRdb holds only the in-frame ones, with some missing. Among under 200,000 clones, roughly 78% were seen once, and the ten largest hold 1%. The sample consisted of PBMCs. The receptors come from a woman in her fifties or sixties in good health and CMV-seropositive.

This clone has more than one count but fewer than ten. The chain couples TRBV28 to TRBJ1-3; 7 nucleotides agree with TRBD1. Germline V gene data show CDR1 as MDHEN and CDR2 as SYDVKM. Germline trimming cut 6 bases from V and 0 bases from J; bases unmatched to any gene: 5. This CDR3 spans 15 amino acids. For the CDR3, the DNA is TGTGCCAGCAGCATCGACAGGGTCTCTGGAAACACCATATATTTT. Amino acid sequence: CASSIDRVSGNTIYF.

The V gene is TRBV28, the J gene TRBJ2-7; TRBD2 aligns across 8 bases. This CDR3 comprises 16 residues. Germline CDR1 MDHEN, CDR2 SYDVKM. V shed 2 bases and J 0 bases; nucleotides not matched to a gene: 6. The CDR3 sequence is CASSLIGGTSSYEQYF. The CDR3 nucleotides are TGTGCCAGCAGTTTAATAGGGGGGACTAGCTCCTACGAGCAGTACTTC.

This rearrangement joins TRBV19 to TRBJ2-1; a possible D gene is TRBD1 (6 bases). V was clipped by 0 bases and J by 6 bases, with 12 bases between them. Germline CDR1 is LNHDA and CDR2 is SQIVND (reference sequence). The CDR3 has 15 amino acids. The DNA for the CDR3 is TGTGCCAGTAGTATAGACAGGGGAGTGGGCAATGAGCAGTTCTTC. Translating gives CASSIDRGVGNEQFF.

V is TRBV7-2 and J is TRBJ2-1; no definite D call. The CDR3 runs 13 residues. Per germline, CDR1 SGHTA and CDR2 FQGNSA. V lost 3 bases and J 10 bases, leaving 13 bases between the germline ends. The CDR3 DNA is TGTGCCAGCAGCTTTGATTTCAGGCCAGAGCAGTTCTTC. Translation: CASSFDFRPEQFF.

A few counts support this clone. The chain links TRBV7-8 to TRBJ1-5; D may be TRBD1 (5 bases). The CDR3 totals 15 residues. CDR1 is SGHVS, CDR2 FQNEAQ, per germline. V was clipped by 2 bases and J by 5 bases, with 13 bases between them. The CDR3: CASSLSPGGDQPQHF. CDR3 nucleotide sequence: TGTGCCAGCAGCTTATCCCCCGGGGGTGATCAGCCCCAGCATTTT.

The genes are TRBV5-5 and TRBJ2-7; the D gene is possibly TRBD1 (5 bases). Deletions cut 1 base from V and 0 bases from J, with 5 bases between. The CDR3 consists of 13 residues. The germline V gene has CDR1 SGHKS and CDR2 YYEKEE (reference sequence). The CDR3 DNA sequence: TGTGCCAGCAGCTTGCAGGGCTCCTACGAGCAGTACTTC. It translates to CASSLQGSYEQYF.

The rearrangement links TRBV19 to TRBJ1-2; D is ambiguous. Germline loops: CDR1 LNHDA, CDR2 SQIVND (reference sequence). This CDR3 is built from 14 residues. Trimming took 0 bases from V and 3 from J, leaving 8 bases between them. CDR3 bases: TGTGCCAGTAGTATAGATTACTCCTACTATGGCTACACCTTC. Encoded protein: CASSIDYSYYGYTF.

V is TRBV12-2 and J is TRBJ2-2; the table's D call of TRBD2 was not tested on the DNA. TRBV12-2 is described as a pseudogene. This CDR3 is 19 amino acids long. CDR3: CASRPLPGTSGSPTGELFF. The CDR3 DNA reads as TGTGCAAGTCGCCCACTACCGGGGACTAGCGGGAGTCCCACCGGGGAGCTGTTTTTT.

The V and J genes are TRBV7-3 and TRBJ2-3; 12 nucleotides agree with TRBD2. V lost 4 bases, J lost 1 base, and 3 bases stayed unmatched. Germline V gene sequence: CDR1 SGHTA, CDR2 FQGTGA. There are 16 residues in the CDR3. CDR3 DNA sequence: TGTGCCAGCAGCTCAAGGACTAGCGGGGGCACAGATACGCAGTATTTT. Translating it yields CASSSRTSGGTDTQYF.

About this clone itself: This specimen includes other DNA sequences encoding the same CDR3. The V and J genes are TRBV7-2 and TRBJ1-1; D is ambiguous. This CDR3 has 13 amino acids. V lost 1 base and J 1 base, leaving 4 bases between the germline ends. CDR1 and CDR2 from the germline V gene are SGHTA and FQGNSA. CDR3 coding DNA: TGTGCCAGCAGCTTAGTTAGGAACACTGAAGCTTTCTTT. It encodes CASSLVRNTEAFF. Using reference TRBV7-2 and TRBJ1-1 for the parts outside the CDR3, the full variable domain is GAGVSQSPSNKVTEKGKDVELRCDPISGHTALYWYRQSLGQGLEFLIYFQGNSAPDKSGLPSDRFSAERTGGSVSTLTIQRTQQEDSAVYLCASSLVRNTEAFFGQGTRLTVV.

In its sample, this clone was seen a few times. The CDR3 nucleotides read TGTGCCAGCAGCTTACGGGGGACTCACAGCACAGATACGCAGTATTTT. It is translated as CASSLRGTHSTDTQYF. The genes are TRBV5-4 and TRBJ2-3, with D maybe TRBD2 (6 bases). CDR1 is SGHNT, CDR2 YYREEE, per germline (reference sequence). The CDR3 runs 16 residues. V shed 2 bases and J shed 0 bases, with 13 bases lying between them.

DNA of the CDR3: TGTGCCAGCAGTGCCCAATTGACAGGGGGCGCTGAAGCTTTCTTT. Translation: CASSAQLTGGAEAFF. This sequence joins TRBV2 and TRBJ1-1; 10 nucleotides align to TRBD1. Trimming took 4 bases from V and 6 from J; bases not matched to a gene: 8. Germline V gene lookup returns CDR1 SNHLY and CDR2 FYNNEI. The length of the CDR3 is 15 residues.

The V gene is TRBV6-6, the J gene TRBJ1-4; D unclear. Germline V lookup: CDR1 MNHNY, CDR2 SVGAGI (reference sequence). Trimming took off 6 bases at V and 2 bases at J, with 13 bases between the two ends. CDR3 length equals 15 residues. DNA of the CDR3: TGTGCCAGCAGCTGGGAGGGCTCTACTAATGAAAAACTGTTTTTT. This encodes CASSWEGSTNEKLFF.

The rearrangement uses TRBV5-1 and TRBJ1-4; no firm D call. Germline V gene data show CDR1 as SGHRS and CDR2 as YFSETQ. CDR3 length equals 13 residues. V was pared by 4 bases and J by 6 bases, with 10 bases between. For the CDR3, the DNA is TGCGCCAGCAGCCCGCCCGGGGATGAAAAACTGTTTTTT. It is translated as CASSPPGDEKLFF.

Here the CDR3 DNA reads TGTGCCAGCAGCATCCTGGGGACAGGGTACTCCTACGAGCAGTACTTC. It translates to CASSILGTGYSYEQYF. This rearrangement joins TRBV28 to TRBJ2-7; TRBD1 matches 9 bases. The ends lost 6 bases at V and 0 bases at J; junction bases unmatched: 9. CDR1 MDHEN and CDR2 SYDVKM come from the germline V gene. This CDR3 is built from 16 residues.

The rearrangement links TRBV6-1 to TRBJ2-2, with 8 bases identical to TRBD2. Germline loops: CDR1 MNHNS, CDR2 SASEGT. After removal of 4 bases from V and 7 bases from J, the junction contained 8 bases not matched to a gene. The CDR3 extends over 15 amino acids. In DNA, the CDR3 is TGTGCCAGCAGTGGATTACTCCGGGAGGGCGGGGAGCTGTTTTTT. Amino acids: CASSGLLREGGELFF.

For this clone: Sequence at one end of the junction differs from germline and may be a read error. V is TRBV7-9 and J is TRBJ1-6; 9 bases match TRBD1. The CDR3 totals 15 residues. Germline CDR1 reads SEHNR; CDR2 reads FQNEAQ (reference sequence). Here the CDR3 DNA reads TGTTCCAGCAGCCCACGACAGGGGGGGAATTCACCCCTCCACTTT. Encoded protein: CSSSPRQGGNSPLHF.

This clone showed up just a few times. In nucleotides, the CDR3 is TGTGCCATCAGCAACAGGGGTACAGATACGCAGTATTTT. This gives the protein CAISNRGTDTQYF. The chain has TRBV10-3 and TRBJ2-3, with TRBD1 identical over 7 bases. Per germline, CDR1 ENHRY and CDR2 SYGVKD. The CDR3 is made up of 13 amino acids. The J segment lost 3 bases and the V segment lost 6 bases, leaving 3 bases of the junction unmatched.

The DNA for the CDR3 is TGTGCCAGCAGCTCCACCAGTTGGACAGTTTACTCCTACGAGCAGTACTTC. It codes for CASSSTSWTVYSYEQYF. The J gene is TRBJ2-7, the V gene TRBV7-8, with a tentative D call TRBD1 (6 bases). Per germline, CDR1 SGHVS and CDR2 FQNEAQ. Trimming left V 4 bases short and J 0 bases short, with 19 bases between. The CDR3 runs 17 residues.

This chain joins TRBV19 and TRBJ2-5; perhaps TRBD2 as D (5 bases). The CDR3 has 17 amino acids. Germline V lookup: CDR1 LNHDA, CDR2 SQIVND (reference sequence). The V end was cut by 2 bases, the J end by 4 bases, with 20 bases between. This chain's CDR3 is CASSITREGGHAETQYF. The CDR3 nucleotides are TGTGCCAGTAGTATAACTCGAGAGGGTGGTCATGCAGAGACCCAGTACTTC.

V usage is TRBV28 and J usage is TRBJ1-2, with D possibly being TRBD1 (6 bases). The V gene lost 1 base and the J gene lost 7 bases, with 13 bases spanning the gap. The CDR3 loop spans 14 amino acids. CDR1 and CDR2 from the germline V gene are MDHEN and SYDVKM. The CDR3 region is CASSLSLGASGYTF. In DNA, the CDR3 is TGTGCCAGCAGTTTATCACTGGGGGCGTCTGGCTACACCTTC.

The rearrangement uses TRBV27 and TRBJ1-3, with D possibly being TRBD1 (5 bases). The CDR3 consists of 14 residues. Trimming removed 8 bases at V and 0 bases at J, with 11 bases between. Germline V lookup: CDR1 MNHEY, CDR2 SMNVEV (reference sequence). CDR3 sequence: CASRGGSSGNTIYF. The CDR3 DNA reads as TGTGCCAGCCGGGGGGGTTCCTCTGGAAACACCATATATTTT.

V gene TRBV6-1 combines with J gene TRBJ2-3; TRBD1 matches 8 bases. CDR1 is MNHNS and CDR2 is SASEGT in the germline V gene. This CDR3 region has 14 residues. V lost 8 bases, J lost 0 bases, and 4 bases stayed unmatched. CDR3 DNA sequence: TGTGCCAGCGGCCGACAGGGGAGCACAGATACGCAGTATTTT. Translating it yields CASGRQGSTDTQYF.

V usage is TRBV5-6 and J usage is TRBJ1-5, with 7 positions matching TRBD1. The CDR3 covers 14 residues. CDR1 SGHDT and CDR2 YYEEEE come from the germline V gene. The ends lost 0 bases at V and 4 bases at J; junction bases unmatched: 1. The chain's CDR3 is CASSLDRGNQPQHF. The CDR3 region has the DNA TGTGCCAGCAGCTTGGACAGGGGTAATCAGCCCCAGCATTTT.

This chain joins TRBV18 and TRBJ2-7; weak D call: TRBD2 (5 bases). This CDR3 region has 15 residues. The germline V gene encodes CDR1 KGHSH and CDR2 LQKENI. V shed 1 base and J shed 7 bases, with 17 bases lying between them. This CDR3 is CASSPLSGFTGEQYF. Here the CDR3 DNA reads TGTGCCAGCTCACCACTTTCGGGTTTTACGGGGGAGCAGTACTTC.

The chain uses TRBV6-5 and TRBJ1-2; D unresolved. V dropped 6 bases and J dropped 3 bases, with 17 bases sitting between them. Germline V gene lookup returns CDR1 MNHEY and CDR2 SVGAGI. The CDR3 totals 15 residues. CDR3 DNA: TGTGCCAGCAGCTCCGACCGACTACAGCACTATGGCTACACCTTC. This encodes CASSSDRLQHYGYTF.

V is TRBV7-8 and J is TRBJ1-1; D perhaps matches TRBD1 (6 bases). The V gene's germline CDR1 is SGHVS and CDR2 FQNEAQ. The CDR3 extends over 15 amino acids. V was pared by 0 bases and J by 2 bases, with 10 bases between. The CDR3 nucleotides read TGTGCCAGCAGCTTAGCGCAGGGGTTAAACACTGAAGCTTTCTTT. It is translated as CASSLAQGLNTEAFF.